This T cell receptor beta chain is drawn from a study of T cell repertoires in cytomegalovirus infection (dated by TCRdb to about 2019). Concerning the study at large: Peptide stimulations targeted recently identified HLA-C-restricted CMV epitopes, whose presentation resists viral immunomodulation, together with well-studied HLA-B-restricted epitopes. Because public TCR beta signatures pointed to carriage of CMV infection together with the matching HLA type, the HLA type of each donor mattered for the analysis. The paper's findings and limits, for the study overall: Carriers of CMV infection plus the relevant HLA type were discriminated by the cumulative frequency of public TCR beta family members in the study cohort and in an independent 352-donor cohort. The ex vivo response was dominated by HLA-C-restricted CMV-specific TCR beta clonotypes, which also provided the single most frequent clonotype in two of eight donors.

The treatment or condition label, as the study defines it: in vitro stimulation with specific CMV peptide epitopes to enrich CMV-specific T cells. The instrument given in TCRdb is Illumina HiSeq 1500. TCRdb reran the public reads through fastp at Q25 and MiXCR, keeping productive beta chains. For every CDR3 protein sequence, its rows merge into one entry that carries the most common genes and DNA. The sample includes about 330,000 distinct CDR3 sequences, with roughly a third observed a single time. In total, the top ten clones hold 13% of the sample. Clipping removes 7 bases from V and 6 bases from J, with 10 as the unmatched junction base count. Based on the germline V gene (reference sequence), the CDR1 and CDR2 sequences are SEHNR and FQNEAQ. The CDR3, cysteine through phenylalanine, is 15 amino acids long. Only CDR3 DNA remains: 45 bases, in frame from the first base. Worth noting for this clonotype: The target of this receptor is not known. The input lacks base qualities; no much larger clone sits a single base away.

The clonotype was recovered from a human donor in good health (CMV status not recorded). Some clones in this sample may be carry-over from other donors' samples. In this chain, TRBV7-9 is recombined with TRBJ2-3; TRBD2 lines up with 10 middle nucleotides. This material consisted of cultured PBMCs, taken from culture after CMV antigen stimulation. CDR3 reads: CASIPSGRMVDTQYF. The DNA sequence is as follows: TGTGCCAGCATCCCTAGCGGGAGAATGGTGGATACGCAGTATTTT.